This T cell receptor (beta chain) was captured in a study of tumor and adjacent non-tumor tissue in lung cancer. As for the study in general: There were 11 to 13 adenocarcinoma, 2 squamous cell carcinoma and 1 small cell lung cancer cases.

The template was RNA from unsorted bulk tissue. The normal lung tissue was taken more than 3 cm from the tumor edge. Between August and November 2014, newly diagnosed, chemotherapy-naive lung cancer patients underwent thoracic surgery in China. A modified ARM-PCR protocol with three rounds of nested PCR amplified TCRbeta. One entry per CDR3 protein, called by TCRdb with MiXCR from the multiplex PCR reads. The sample holds about 50,000 distinct CDR3 sequences, around three quarters seen once. CDR1 and CDR2 (germline): SGHNT, YYREEE (reference sequence). The CDR3 has 17 residues. For this clonotype: Its matching antigen is unknown. An end of the junction differs from the germline gene, which may be a read error.

Study outcomes and limitations: Significantly higher TCR diversity was found in tumor than normal lung.

Sequencing input: distant non-tumor lung tissue. This clonotype was obtained from a woman aged 60-75 years with non-small cell lung cancer. This rearrangement joins TRBV5-4 to TRBJ2-2; D could derive from TRBD1 or TRBD2 (6 bases each). DNA for the CDR3: TGTGCCAGCAGCTCGTTGGGGGGCCAGGGAAGAACCGGGGAGCTGTTATTT. Its protein is CASSSLGGQGRTGELLF.